This T cell receptor beta chain appears in the sequencing data of a study of beta chain features in type 1 diabetes (dated by TCRdb to 2016 to 2019). Turning to the overall study: Patients and healthy donors did not differ in mean age, gender distribution, total cell number or subset yield. Naive and central memory subsets were obtained from all 28 donors, but regulatory and stem cell-like memory subsets were isolated from only 8 patients and roughly eight healthy donors. In the study, TCRB repertoires of sorted circulating CD4+ T cell subsets from recently diagnosed type 1 diabetes patients were compared with those of matched healthy donors. A total of just under 110,000,000 sorted cells were examined across all samples, and RNA yield correlated strongly with the number of cells per subset. Beyond this particular receptor, the publication reports: The naive, central memory and regulatory TCRB repertoires appeared to resemble one another more closely among patients than among healthy donors. HLA sub-analyses involved small numbers of individuals, so any influence of HLA type on TCRB rearrangement remained unresolved. At VDJ recombination sites, type 1 diabetes patients had fewer insertions and more deleted nucleotides, which implies abnormalities in thymic rearrangement. Shorter templates might have been favored by PCR, but patient and control samples were amplified and corrected together, so both groups would have been affected equally by any skew. A moderate but significant shortening of TCRB CDR3 length was observed in type 1 diabetes patients in all four CD4+ subsets. Because cDNA was sequenced instead of genomic DNA, highly expressing activated cells could be over-represented, though the groups showed no difference in activation or CD3 levels.

From each donor, a single peripheral blood sample of around 0.12 L on average was drawn into heparinised tubes. Naive, central memory, regulatory and stem cell-like memory CD4+ T cells were sorted on a BD FACSAria II using a panel including CD45RO, CCR7, CD25, CD127, CD95 and CD27. A purity above 95% was achieved for all sorted populations. PBMCs were isolated right away by Lymphoprep density gradient centrifugation and were stained directly, without culture. Samples were stained and sorted in pairs, with one healthy donor and one patient per experiment, so that batch effects were minimized. The entire amount of isolated RNA was reverse transcribed using the High Capacity cDNA Reverse Transcription Kit, so the sequenced TCRB transcripts were expressed ones. Naive, central memory and regulatory T cell samples underwent deep immunoSEQ sequencing, averaging around 3.6 million total reads per sample. Sorted cells were lysed in RLT buffer and RNA was extracted with DNase-treated RNeasy Micro or Mini kits, depending on cell number. To prevent cross-contamination, every cell subset was processed on its own, while patient and healthy donor samples were processed together. TCRB sequences were amplified from cDNA with the immunoSEQ multiplex PCR, producing 87-bp fragments spanning the CDR3 region. Sequencing of the amplicons was done on the Illumina HiSeq platform. The study's own analysis went as follows. PCR bias was corrected computationally using synthetic template baselines, and reads within Hamming distance 2 were collapsed, with unmergeable singletons discarded. Reads were aligned against IMGT to assign V, D and J genes, CDR3 length and insertions or deletions at six rearrangement sites. Within each subset, clonotype counts were normalized to the number of sorted cells before true diversity and Gini coefficients were calculated with the tcR R package. The overlap coefficient, calculated on TCRB nucleotide sequences, was used to quantify repertoire sharing. In TCRdb, the immuneACCESS table is reduced to in-frame sequences with V and J assigned. These tables do not hold every clone; where another copy was compared, an unresolved V gene accounts for under half, and the others remain unexplained. V, J and clone size are taken as reported in that table, and D and trimming were inferred from the DNA itself. This sample gives about 290,000 clones in total; around 7.3% of them show up just once. The ten largest clonotypes hold under 1.3% of the sample.

This clone has a count of ten or more. What this receptor recognizes is not known. Within one base of it there is no much larger clone, and no base qualities were kept. Trimming takes 6 bases from V and 3 bases from J, and the germline ends sit 6 bases apart. The CDR3 numbers 11 residues from cysteine through phenylalanine. The sequence is cut down to CDR3 DNA, 33 bases in frame from base 1. Per the germline V gene, SGHTA is the CDR1 and FQGTGA is the CDR2. This receptor was taken from a woman between 18 and 30 years old in good health. The sequenced sample was central memory CD4+ T cells from blood. The receptor chain draws on TRBV7-3 and TRBJ2-7; a confident D gene designation cannot be given. CDR3 loop: CASSSIYEQYF. In nucleotide form, the sequence is TGTGCCAGCAGTTCCATCTACGAGCAGTACTTC.